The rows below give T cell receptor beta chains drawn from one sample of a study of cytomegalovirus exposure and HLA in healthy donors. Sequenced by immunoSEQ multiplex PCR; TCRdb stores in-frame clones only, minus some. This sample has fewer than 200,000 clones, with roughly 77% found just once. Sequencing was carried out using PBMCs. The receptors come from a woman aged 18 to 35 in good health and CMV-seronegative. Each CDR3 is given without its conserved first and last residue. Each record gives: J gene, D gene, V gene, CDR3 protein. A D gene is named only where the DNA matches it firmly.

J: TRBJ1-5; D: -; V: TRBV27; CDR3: ASSFIAGGGNQPQH
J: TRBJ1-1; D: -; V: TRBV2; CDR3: ASSANAVYEAF
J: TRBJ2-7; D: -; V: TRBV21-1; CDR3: ASSKAFEERECYEQY
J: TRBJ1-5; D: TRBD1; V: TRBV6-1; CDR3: ASSKGQINQPQH
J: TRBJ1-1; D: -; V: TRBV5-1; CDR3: ASSLWGVAEAF
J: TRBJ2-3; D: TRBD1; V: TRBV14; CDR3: ASSPGTGTDTQY
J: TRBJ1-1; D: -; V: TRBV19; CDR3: ASSMGGGPTEAF
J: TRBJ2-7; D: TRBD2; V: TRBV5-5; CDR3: ASSIGTSGGQSYEQY
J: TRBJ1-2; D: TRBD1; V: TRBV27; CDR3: ASSLTGVHGYT
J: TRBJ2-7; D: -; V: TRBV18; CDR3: ASSPPGKYEQY
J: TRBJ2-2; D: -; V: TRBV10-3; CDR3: AIRGVNTGELF
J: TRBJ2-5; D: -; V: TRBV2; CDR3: ASSGPGVTQY
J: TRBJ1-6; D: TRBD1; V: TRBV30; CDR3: AWSVGQNNSPLH
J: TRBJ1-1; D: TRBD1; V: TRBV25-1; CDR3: ASSGDRGITEAF
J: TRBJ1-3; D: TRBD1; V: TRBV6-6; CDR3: ASSLGTGASGNTIY
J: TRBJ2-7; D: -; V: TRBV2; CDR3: ASSDERKYSYEQY
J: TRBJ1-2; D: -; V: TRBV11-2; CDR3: ASSPGLELYGYT
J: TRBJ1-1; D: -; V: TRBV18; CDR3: ASSPGEGVGTEAF
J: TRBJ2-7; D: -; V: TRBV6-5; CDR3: ASSYTRAGINEQY
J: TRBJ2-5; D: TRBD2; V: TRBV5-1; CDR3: ASSLTGTSGDKEQY
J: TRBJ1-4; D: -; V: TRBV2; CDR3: ASIYGSATTNEKLF
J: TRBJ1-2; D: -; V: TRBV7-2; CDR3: ASSLGGGRRGGGYT
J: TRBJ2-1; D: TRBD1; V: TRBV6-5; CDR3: ASSRDRGQFGEQF
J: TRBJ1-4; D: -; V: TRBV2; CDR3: ATVREGILNEKLF
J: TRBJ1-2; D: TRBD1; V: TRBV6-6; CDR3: ASRRGQGDGYT
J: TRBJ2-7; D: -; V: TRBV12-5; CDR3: ASGRGTLYEQY
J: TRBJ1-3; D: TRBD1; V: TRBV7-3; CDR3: ASSSHRGPGNTIY
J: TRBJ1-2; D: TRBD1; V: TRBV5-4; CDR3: ASSANRGTYGYT